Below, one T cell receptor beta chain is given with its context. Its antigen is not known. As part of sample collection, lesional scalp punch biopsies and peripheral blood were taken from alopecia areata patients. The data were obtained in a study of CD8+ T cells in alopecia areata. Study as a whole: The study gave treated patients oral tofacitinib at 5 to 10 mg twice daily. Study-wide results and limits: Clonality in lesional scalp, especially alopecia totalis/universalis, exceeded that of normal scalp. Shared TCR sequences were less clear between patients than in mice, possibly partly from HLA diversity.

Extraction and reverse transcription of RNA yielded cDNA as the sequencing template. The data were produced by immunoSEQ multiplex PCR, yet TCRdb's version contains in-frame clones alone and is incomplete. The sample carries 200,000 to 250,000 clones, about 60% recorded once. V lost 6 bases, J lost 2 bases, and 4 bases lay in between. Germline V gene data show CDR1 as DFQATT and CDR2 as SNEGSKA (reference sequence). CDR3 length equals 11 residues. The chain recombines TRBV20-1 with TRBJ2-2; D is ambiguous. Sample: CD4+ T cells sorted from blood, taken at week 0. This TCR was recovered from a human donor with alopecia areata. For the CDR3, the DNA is TGCAGTGCCACTAACACCGGGGAGCTGTTTTTT. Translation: CSATNTGELFF.